A selection of T cell receptor beta chains follows, all from one sample in a study of radiation and T cells in renal cell carcinoma. TCRdb's table, derived via immunoSEQ multiplex PCR, lists solely in-frame clones and lacks some. The sample has more than 150,000 clones, about nine tenths seen once. The sample consisted of blood, taken from a patient whose treatment included radiotherapy and nephrectomy. These receptors all come from a woman aged 45-59 years with renal cell carcinoma. The conserved cysteine and the conserved F or W are not part of the CDR3 here. The order of the fields is J gene, clone size, D gene, V gene, CDR3 protein. D genes are given only for firm matches. Clone sizes are given selectively: once, few, many, or a class where the clone is expanded.

TRBJ1-5	.	.	TRBV2	ASSVRGQNDEPQH
TRBJ1-5	.	.	TRBV6-6	ASSYSERPQH
TRBJ2-6	.	.	TRBV7-8	ASSSLVLPAGVLT
TRBJ1-1	.	.	TRBV19	ASSPRPPRTEAF
TRBJ2-2	.	.	TRBV7-6	ASSRRDSISTGELF
TRBJ2-5	.	TRBD1	TRBV18	ASSPRTGDLGTQY
TRBJ1-6	.	.	TRBV2	ASNWGLDSPLH
TRBJ1-3	.	.	TRBV19	ASTGTGGNTIY
TRBJ1-2	.	.	TRBV10-3	AISQATQSIWGGYT
TRBJ1-5	.	.	TRBV4-1	ASSQQGVKNQPQH
TRBJ2-7	.	TRBD1	TRBV15	ATSRLSPGGIGYEQY
TRBJ1-6	.	.	TRBV5-1	ASSLATQVFNSPLH
TRBJ1-2	.	TRBD1	TRBV30	AWSSLGQGLDGYT
TRBJ1-2	.	.	TRBV23-1	ASSQSTPRGPNYGYT
TRBJ1-1	.	.	TRBV9	ASSVASGAEAF
TRBJ1-1	.	TRBD1	TRBV14	ASRRQGRSTEAF
TRBJ2-1	.	.	TRBV6-5	ASSYGRSSYNEQF
TRBJ1-6	once	.	TRBV7-8	ASSLARGPSNSPLH
TRBJ2-5	.	.	TRBV5-4	ASSFPPSGNQETQY
TRBJ1-1	.	.	TRBV18	ASSLHANTEAF
TRBJ1-3	.	.	TRBV6-5	ASSLESSGNTIY
TRBJ1-2	.	.	TRBV2	ASSELGLGGYT
TRBJ1-5	.	TRBD1	TRBV25-1	ASSERTGGNQPQH
TRBJ1-3	.	.	TRBV19	ASSSMGSGNTIY
TRBJ2-7	.	TRBD1	TRBV18	ASSPLRQGEQY
TRBJ1-6	.	.	TRBV9	ASSRAGRDNSPLH
TRBJ1-2	few	.	TRBV19	ASNVGVGYGYT
TRBJ2-7	once	.	TRBV7-2	ASSLEGGRSYEQY
TRBJ1-4	.	.	TRBV30	AWHVGFGEKLF
TRBJ2-7	once	.	TRBV4-3	ASSQVRSYEQY
TRBJ2-7	.	.	TRBV11-2	ASSLQFSYEQY
TRBJ1-4	.	.	TRBV11-2	ASSSRGIKEKLF
TRBJ2-2	.	.	TRBV11-1	ASVGDTGELF
TRBJ2-3	.	TRBD1	TRBV5-6	ASSLPGQGWADTQY
TRBJ1-1	.	.	TRBV10-3	AISESLGDTEAF
TRBJ2-2	.	.	TRBV29-1	SAGDFPNTGELF
TRBJ1-3	.	TRBD1	TRBV5-1	ASSVDTGVGNTIY